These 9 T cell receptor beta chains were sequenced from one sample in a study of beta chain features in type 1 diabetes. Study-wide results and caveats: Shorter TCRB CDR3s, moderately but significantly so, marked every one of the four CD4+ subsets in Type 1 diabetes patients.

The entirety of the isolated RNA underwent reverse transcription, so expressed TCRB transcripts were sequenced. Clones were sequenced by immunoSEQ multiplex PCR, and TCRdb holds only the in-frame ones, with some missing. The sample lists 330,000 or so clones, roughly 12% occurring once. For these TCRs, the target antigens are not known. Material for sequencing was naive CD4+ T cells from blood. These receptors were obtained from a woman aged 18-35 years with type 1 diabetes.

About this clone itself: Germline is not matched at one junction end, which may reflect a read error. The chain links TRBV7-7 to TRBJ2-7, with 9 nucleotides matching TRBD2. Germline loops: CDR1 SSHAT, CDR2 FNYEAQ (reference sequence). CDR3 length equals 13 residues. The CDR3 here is CASSLTSGYEQYF. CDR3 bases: TGTGCTAGCAGCTTGACTAGCGGCTACGAGCAGTACTTC.

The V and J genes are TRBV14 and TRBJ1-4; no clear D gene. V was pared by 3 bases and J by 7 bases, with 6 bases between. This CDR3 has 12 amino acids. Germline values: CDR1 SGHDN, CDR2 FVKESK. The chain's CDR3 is CASSHTSEKLFF. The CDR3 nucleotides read TGTGCCAGCAGCCATACGAGTGAAAAACTGTTTTTT.

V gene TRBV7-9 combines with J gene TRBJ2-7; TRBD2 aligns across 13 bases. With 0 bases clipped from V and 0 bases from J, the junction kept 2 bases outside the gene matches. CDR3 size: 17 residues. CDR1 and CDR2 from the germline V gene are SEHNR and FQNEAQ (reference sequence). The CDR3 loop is CASSLATSGRSSYEQYF. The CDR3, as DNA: TGTGCCAGCAGCTTAGCGACTAGCGGGAGGAGCTCCTACGAGCAGTACTTC.

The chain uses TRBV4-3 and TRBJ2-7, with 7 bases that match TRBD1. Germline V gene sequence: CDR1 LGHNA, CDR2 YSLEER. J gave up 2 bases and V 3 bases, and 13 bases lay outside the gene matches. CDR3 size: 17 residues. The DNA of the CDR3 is TGCGCCAGCAGCCACTCACTGCCCGGGACAGCAGCCTACGAGCAGTACTTC. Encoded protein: CASSHSLPGTAAYEQYF.

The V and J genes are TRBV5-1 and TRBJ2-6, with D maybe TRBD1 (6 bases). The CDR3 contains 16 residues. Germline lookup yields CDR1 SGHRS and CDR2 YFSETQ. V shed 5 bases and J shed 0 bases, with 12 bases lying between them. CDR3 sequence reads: CASRTGASSGANVLTF. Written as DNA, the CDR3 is TGCGCCAGCAGGACAGGTGCGAGCTCTGGGGCCAACGTCCTGACTTTC. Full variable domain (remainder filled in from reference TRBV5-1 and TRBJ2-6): KAGVTQTPRYLIKTRGQQVTLSCSPISGHRSVSWYQQTPGQGLQFLFEYFSETQRNKGNFPGRFSGRQFSNSRSEMNVSTLELGDSALYLCASRTGASSGANVLTFGAGSRLTVL.

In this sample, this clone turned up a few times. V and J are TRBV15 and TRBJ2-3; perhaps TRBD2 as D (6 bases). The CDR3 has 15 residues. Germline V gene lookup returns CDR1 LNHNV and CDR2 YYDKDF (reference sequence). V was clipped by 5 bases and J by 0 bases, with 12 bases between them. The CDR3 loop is CATSRSGRSTDTQYF. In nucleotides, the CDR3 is TGTGCCACCAGCCGATCCGGGAGAAGCACAGATACGCAGTATTTT.

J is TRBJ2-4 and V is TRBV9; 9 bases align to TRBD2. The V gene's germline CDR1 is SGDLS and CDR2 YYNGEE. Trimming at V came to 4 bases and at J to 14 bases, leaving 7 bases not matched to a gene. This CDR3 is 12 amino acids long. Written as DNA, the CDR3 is TGTGCCAGCAGCTATAGGGCTAGCGGGAAGTACTTC. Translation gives CASSYRASGKYF. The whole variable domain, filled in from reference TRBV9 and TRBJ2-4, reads DSGVTQTPKHLITATGQRVTLRCSPRSGDLSVYWYQQSLDQGLQFLIQYYNGEERAKGNILERFSAQQFPDLHSELNLSSLELGDSALYFCASSYRASGKYFGAGTRLSVL.

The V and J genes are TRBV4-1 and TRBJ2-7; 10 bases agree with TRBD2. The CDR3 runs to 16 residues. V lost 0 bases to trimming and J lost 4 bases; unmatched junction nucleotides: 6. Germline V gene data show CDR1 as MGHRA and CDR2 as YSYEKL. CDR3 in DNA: TGCGCCAGCAGCCAAGACCCCCTAGCGGGGGTATACGAGCAGTACTTC. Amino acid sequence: CASSQDPLAGVYEQYF.

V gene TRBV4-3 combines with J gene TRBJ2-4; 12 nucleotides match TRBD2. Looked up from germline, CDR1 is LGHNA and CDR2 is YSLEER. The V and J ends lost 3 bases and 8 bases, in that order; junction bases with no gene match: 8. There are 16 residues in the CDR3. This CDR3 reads CASSQGSTSGGYIQYF. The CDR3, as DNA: TGCGCCAGCAGCCAGGGATCGACTAGCGGGGGTTACATTCAGTACTTC.